This T cell receptor beta chain was profiled in a study of cytomegalovirus exposure and HLA in healthy donors. The study, taken as a whole, reports: The listing of approximately 160 TCR beta chains classed them as cytomegalovirus-associated. Presence/absence analyses rested on an assumption that sequencing depth was roughly uniform across donors. The likely origin of a cluster of highly shared sequence variants was a sequencing artifact.

Germline-derived CDR1 and CDR2 are SGHRS and YFSETQ. The V segment lost 5 bases and the J segment 2 bases; nucleotides outside the gene matches: 6. This CDR3 has 15 residues. In regard to this clone: Its target is unknown.

Researchers ran the PCR with 60 Vbeta and 13 Jbeta primers. The table came from immunoSEQ multiplex PCR; TCRdb's copy has only in-frame clones and leaves some out. The profile shows about 140,000 clones, roughly 80% of them singletons. The sequenced material came from PBMCs. The receptor was derived from a man between 18 and 35 years old in good health and CMV-seropositive. V gene TRBV5-1 combines with J gene TRBJ2-3, with 9 bases lining up with TRBD2. CDR3 coding DNA: TGCGCCAGCAGACCGACTAGCGGAATCACAGATACGCAGTATTTT. Translation: CASRPTSGITDTQYF.